This T cell receptor (beta chain) was sequenced for a study of metastatic and nonmetastatic thyroid tumors. Background on the study: Repertoire data that came from the blood and tumor or nodule tissue of malignant and benign thyroid patients were compared.

The V gene lost 8 bases and the J gene lost 7 bases, with 18 bases spanning the gap. CDR3 length: 14 amino acids. The V gene's germline CDR1 is MDHEN and CDR2 SYDVKM. This clone was seen ten or more times. No patient received treatment before thyroid surgery. In the original analysis: Variation in CDR3 across clinicopathological groups served as the basis for constructing a distant-metastasis classifier in papillary thyroid cancer. Using MiXCR, TCRdb re-called clones from the PCR reads. The authors' filters were not applied to this entry. Altogether fewer than 25,000 clones are present, around 20% being singletons, with the ten largest covering about 2.9%.

This sequence originates from a male donor with papillary thyroid cancer or a benign thyroid nodule (not recorded which). Some clones in this sample may be carry-over from other donors' samples. The specimen sequenced was adjacent normal tissue. This chain connects TRBV28 to TRBJ1-5; a possible D gene is TRBD1 (6 bases). The CDR3, as DNA: TGTGCCAGCCTTCCGACAGGCCTAGGACAGCCCCAGCATTTT. Protein: CASLPTGLGQPQHF.